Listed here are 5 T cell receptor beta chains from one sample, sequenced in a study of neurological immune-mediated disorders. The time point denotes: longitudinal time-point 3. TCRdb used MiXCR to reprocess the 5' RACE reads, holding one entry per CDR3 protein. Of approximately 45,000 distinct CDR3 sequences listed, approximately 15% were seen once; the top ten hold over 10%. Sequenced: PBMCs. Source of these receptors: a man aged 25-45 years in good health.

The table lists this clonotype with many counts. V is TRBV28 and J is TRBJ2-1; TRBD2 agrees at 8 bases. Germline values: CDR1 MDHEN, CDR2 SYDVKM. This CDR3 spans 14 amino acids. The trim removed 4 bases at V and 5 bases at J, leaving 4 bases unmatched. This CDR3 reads CASSSRGGHNEQFF. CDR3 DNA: TGTGCCAGCAGTTCCCGGGGGGGGCACAATGAGCAGTTCTTC.

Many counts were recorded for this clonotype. In nucleotides, the CDR3 is TGTGCCAGCAGCCTGATAGCGGGAGGCGCAGGGGAGCAGTTCTTC. Residues: CASSLIAGGAGEQFF. This chain uses TRBV7-9 with TRBJ2-1, with 10 bases that match TRBD2. CDR1 is SEHNR, CDR2 FQNEAQ, per germline (reference sequence). The CDR3 loop spans 15 amino acids. V dropped 5 bases and J dropped 10; count of bases not matched to a gene: 11.

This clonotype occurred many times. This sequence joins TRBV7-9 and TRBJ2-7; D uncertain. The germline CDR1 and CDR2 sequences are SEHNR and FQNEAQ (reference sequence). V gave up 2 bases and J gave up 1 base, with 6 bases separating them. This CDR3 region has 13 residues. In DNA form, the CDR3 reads TGTGCCAGCAGCTTAAGCCAGTCCTACGAGCAGTACTTC. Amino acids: CASSLSQSYEQYF. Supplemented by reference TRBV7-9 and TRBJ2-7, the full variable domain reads DTGVSQNPRHKITKRGQNVTFRCDPISEHNRLYWYRQTLGQGPEFLTYFQNEAQLEKSRLLSDRFSAERPKGSFSTLEIQRTEQGDSAMYLCASSLSQSYEQYFGPGTRLTVT.

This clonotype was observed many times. The CDR3 is CASSLVITEAFF. The DNA of the CDR3 is TGTGCCAGCAGTTTAGTGATCACTGAAGCTTTCTTT. V usage is TRBV28 and J usage is TRBJ1-1, with D hard to call. In germline, CDR1 is MDHEN, CDR2 SYDVKM. The CDR3 spans 12 residues. Deletions cut 2 bases from V and 4 bases from J, with 5 bases between.

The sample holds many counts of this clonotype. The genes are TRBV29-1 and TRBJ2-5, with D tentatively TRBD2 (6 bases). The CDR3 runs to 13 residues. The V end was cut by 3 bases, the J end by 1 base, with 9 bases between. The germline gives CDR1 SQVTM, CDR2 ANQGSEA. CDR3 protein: CSVEGGTQETQYF. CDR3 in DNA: TGCAGCGTTGAGGGGGGTACCCAAGAGACCCAGTACTTC.